This record concerns one TCR beta chain sequence. Its antigen is unknown. TCRdb keeps only in-frame clones here, not all; method: immunoSEQ multiplex PCR. The profile shows roughly 40,000 clones, roughly 90% of them singletons. This specimen comes from a study of OX40 agonist ivuxolimab in advanced cancers. Across the whole study: Around 40% of patients had received prior checkpoint inhibitor therapy. Of the patients, three showed partial responses, one with hepatocellular carcinoma and two with cutaneous melanoma. Overall study results and limits: Near-lowest levels of clonal expansion characterized partial responders at 0.1-3.0 mg/kg. Among some nonresponders, normalized T-cell clonal expansion was also low.

V gave up 5 bases and J gave up 3 bases; unmatched junction bases: 8. Germline V gene lookup returns CDR1 MNHEY and CDR2 SMNVEV (reference sequence). The CDR3 spans 16 residues. The specimen was CD4+ or CD8+ T cells sorted from blood, collected in a trial of the OX40 agonist ivuxolimab. The gene calls are TRBV27 and TRBJ1-1, with 11 bases aligning to TRBD1. This clonotype was sampled from an adult with an advanced solid tumor such as melanoma, head and neck, liver or kidney cancer. In DNA, the CDR3 is TGTGCCAGCAGTCCCCGGACAGGGGGCGCGTACACTGAAGCTTTCTTT. It specifies CASSPRTGGAYTEAFF.